Listed below are T cell receptor beta chains from one sample, sequenced in a study of CD8 T cells in Susac syndrome. One entry per CDR3 protein, called by TCRdb with MiXCR from the immunoSEQ multiplex PCR reads. The data show about 300,000 distinct CDR3 sequences, roughly 90% seen once. Material for sequencing was CD8+ T cells from PBMCs. The receptor source for this set is a human donor with multiple sclerosis. Both conserved end residues are part of each CDR3. Each record gives: clone size, CDR3 length, V gene, J gene, D gene, CDR3 protein, CDR3 DNA. D genes are given only for firm matches. Clone size is shown for a subset of rows, as once, few, many or a class of expanded clone.

-	14	TRBV7-8	TRBJ2-4	TRBD1	CASSLGTAKNIQYF	TGTGCCAGCAGTCTTGGGACAGCGAAAAACATTCAGTACTTC
-	17	TRBV4-3	TRBJ2-7	TRBD2	CASSQELSGSSTYEQYF	TGCGCCAGCAGCCAGGAACTTAGCGGGAGTTCCACCTACGAGCAGTACTTC
-	15	TRBV4-3	TRBJ2-2	-	CASSQEPGPTGELFF	TGCGCCAGCAGCCAAGAGCCAGGGCCCACCGGGGAGCTGTTTTTT
-	19	TRBV6-5	TRBJ2-3	-	CASSYGNTGTSSGTDTQYF	TGTGCCAGCAGTTACGGTAACACCGGGACATCCAGTGGAACAGATACGCAGTATTTT
-	13	TRBV6-2/TRBV6-3	TRBJ1-1	-	CASSYYWNTEAFF	TGTGCCAGCAGTTACTACTGGAACACTGAAGCTTTCTTT
-	16	TRBV7-2	TRBJ2-1	TRBD2	CASSFQPSGPYNEQFF	TGTGCCAGCAGCTTCCAGCCTAGCGGACCTTACAATGAGCAGTTCTTC
-	14	TRBV7-6	TRBJ2-7	-	CASSLGGPPHEQYF	TGTGCCAGCAGCTTAGGGGGCCCCCCCCACGAGCAGTACTTC
-	15	TRBV3-1	TRBJ2-3	TRBD1	CASRPGTEPADTQYF	TGTGCCAGCAGGCCCGGGACAGAACCCGCAGATACGCAGTATTTT
once	14	TRBV20-1	TRBJ1-1	-	CSPRIGDMNTEAFF	TGCAGTCCGCGAATTGGGGATATGAACACTGAAGCTTTCTTT
-	15	TRBV27	TRBJ2-3	-	CASSLLIGNTDTQYF	TGTGCCAGCAGTTTACTGATAGGGAACACAGATACGCAGTATTTT
-	14	TRBV6-2/TRBV6-3	TRBJ2-7	-	CASSFVDSSYEQYF	TGTGCCAGCAGTTTTGTGGACAGTTCCTACGAGCAGTACTTC
-	16	TRBV27	TRBJ2-5	-	CASSFWGRMGQETQYF	TGTGCCAGCAGTTTTTGGGGCAGGATGGGCCAAGAGACCCAGTACTTC
-	12	TRBV28	TRBJ2-1	-	CASRPDYNEQFF	TGTGCCAGCAGACCAGATTACAATGAGCAGTTCTTC
once	15	TRBV4-2	TRBJ1-3	-	CASSQFGSWGNTIYF	TGTGCCAGCAGCCAATTCGGGTCGTGGGGAAACACCATATATTTT
-	13	TRBV29-1	TRBJ2-7	TRBD1	CSVLDRGSYEQYF	TGCAGCGTTCTTGACAGGGGGAGCTACGAGCAGTACTTC
-	16	TRBV7-9	TRBJ2-1	-	CASSLGFGSSYNEQFF	TGTGCCAGCAGCTTAGGGTTCGGGAGCTCCTACAATGAGCAGTTCTTC
-	13	TRBV4-3	TRBJ1-2	-	CASSQVSGNGYTF	TGCGCCAGCAGCCAAGTATCAGGGAATGGCTACACCTTC
-	16	TRBV4-1	TRBJ1-4	TRBD1	CASQKGTGGWYEKLFF	TGCGCCAGCCAGAAGGGGACAGGGGGCTGGTATGAAAAACTGTTTTTT
-	20	TRBV27	TRBJ2-3	-	CASSLSIALMRRGDTDTQYF	TGTGCCAGCAGTTTATCGATCGCCCTAATGCGACGGGGAGACACAGATACGCAGTATTTT
-	15	TRBV5-1	TRBJ2-1	-	CASSPETGSYNEQFF	TGCGCCAGCAGCCCCGAGACTGGATCCTACAATGAGCAGTTCTTC
-	15	TRBV12-3/TRBV12-4	TRBJ2-5	-	CASSFSGGYQETQYF	TGTGCCAGCAGTTTCTCCGGCGGGTACCAAGAGACCCAGTACTTC
-	16	TRBV20-1	TRBJ2-5	-	CSASGRGSGDVETQYF	TGCAGTGCTAGCGGGCGCGGATCCGGGGACGTCGAGACCCAGTACTTC
-	13	TRBV29-1	TRBJ1-2	-	CSVEIRSDYGYTF	TGCAGCGTTGAAATCCGGTCGGACTATGGCTACACCTTC